This T cell receptor (beta chain) was recorded in a study of patients and donors after allogeneic stem cell transplantation. The CDR3 loop spans 14 amino acids. Germline values: CDR1 SNHLY, CDR2 FYNNEI. V lost 4 bases and J lost 11; bases outside the gene matches: 10. TCRdb reprocessed the RT-PCR reads with MiXCR, giving one entry per CDR3 protein. The sample gives roughly 960,000 distinct CDR3 sequences, 15% to 20% of which show up once; around 5.5% is in the top ten. The clonotype was recovered from a human donor who was either an allogeneic HSCT recipient or a stem cell or donor lymphocyte infusion donor (not recorded which). It is not recorded whose cells these are; they may come from a transplant donor. The genes are TRBV2 and TRBJ1-1; 10 nucleotides align to TRBD1. Source material: blood, either unsorted or a sorted T cell fraction (not recorded which). The CDR3 spells CASSGQGATFGAFF. CDR3 coding DNA: TGTGCCAGCAGTGGACAGGGGGCAACGTTTGGGGCTTTCTTT.